What follows are 22 T cell receptor beta chains derived from one specimen sequenced in a study of beta chain features in type 1 diabetes. The study, taken as a whole, reports: Among patients with Type 1 diabetes, TCRB CDR3s were moderately but significantly shorter in every one of the four CD4+ subsets.

The investigators reverse transcribed all of the isolated RNA, so they sequenced expressed TCRB transcripts. Produced via immunoSEQ multiplex PCR; TCRdb's table is partial and in-frame only. The table lists roughly 700,000 clones, around an eighth of them singletons. Their specific antigens are unknown. Sample: naive CD4+ T cells from blood. All receptors derive from a man between 18 and 29 years old with type 1 diabetes.

V is TRBV7-9 and J is TRBJ1-2, with TRBD1 identical over 8 bases. V was pared by 5 bases and J by 5 bases, with 16 bases of the junction left unmatched. Looked up from germline, CDR1 is SEHNR and CDR2 is FQNEAQ (reference sequence). This CDR3 spans 17 amino acids. Written as DNA, the CDR3 is TGTGCCAGCAGCATTCAGGGGGCAAGCGACCTGGCTTATGGCTACACCTTC. As protein: CASSIQGASDLAYGYTF. Full variable domain (remainder filled in from reference TRBV7-9 and TRBJ1-2): DTGVSQNPRHKITKRGQNVTFRCDPISEHNRLYWYRQTLGQGPEFLTYFQNEAQLEKSRLLSDRFSAERPKGSFSTLEIQRTEQGDSAMYLCASSIQGASDLAYGYTFGSGTRLTVV.

This clone was observed a few times. The chain links TRBV28 to TRBJ2-5; 7 bases agree with TRBD1. This CDR3 comprises 15 residues. Germline V gives CDR1 MDHEN, CDR2 SYDVKM. Unmatched junction bases numbered 8, after V lost 2 bases and J lost 5 bases. The CDR3 coding sequence is TGTGCCAGCAGTTTAAGGGGGACAGTCCGGGAGACCCAGTACTTC. Its protein is CASSLRGTVRETQYF.

The genes are TRBV7-9 and TRBJ2-1, with a possible D match to TRBD1 (5 bases). The germline V gene has CDR1 SEHNR and CDR2 FQNEAQ (reference sequence). The CDR3 totals 16 residues. The V and J ends lost 1 base and 4 bases respectively, with 14 bases between them. The CDR3 sequence: CASSLGRGGDYNEQFF. Written as DNA, the CDR3 is TGTGCCAGCAGCTTAGGAAGGGGCGGAGATTACAATGAGCAGTTCTTC.

This clone was counted only a few times. This CDR3 reads CASSLNNGEHYGYTF. CDR3 bases: TGTGCCAGCAGCTTAAATAACGGGGAGCACTATGGCTACACCTTC. This chain joins TRBV7-2 and TRBJ1-2; D uncertain. V lost 2 bases to trimming and J lost 3 bases, with 13 bases between them. The CDR3 runs 15 residues. From germline, CDR1 is SGHTA and CDR2 FQGNSA.

This clone occurred a few times. The chain couples TRBV4-2 to TRBJ2-1, with D possibly being TRBD2 (6 bases). Germline CDR1 LGHNA, CDR2 YNFKEQ. The V end lost 2 bases, the J end lost 2 bases, and 16 bases lay between the germline ends. The CDR3 is made up of 17 amino acids. The CDR3 loop is CASSQKGLSLAYNEQFF. DNA of the CDR3: TGTGCCAGCAGCCAAAAGGGACTCTCCTTAGCCTACAATGAGCAGTTCTTC.

This clone was recorded a few times. The chain couples TRBV4-2 to TRBJ2-5; a weak D match, TRBD2 (5 bases). Germline V gene lookup returns CDR1 LGHNA and CDR2 YNFKEQ. The V gene lost 0 bases and the J gene lost 4 bases, with 12 bases spanning the gap. The CDR3 is made up of 15 amino acids. CDR3 residues: CASSQDLREGETQYF. The DNA of the CDR3 is TGTGCCAGCAGCCAAGATTTGAGGGAAGGAGAGACCCAGTACTTC.

V and J are TRBV7-9 and TRBJ2-2; D may be TRBD2 (5 bases). The V end was cut by 2 bases, the J end by 4 bases, with 11 bases between. The CDR3 is 15 amino acids. Germline assignment: CDR1 SEHNR and CDR2 FQNEAQ (reference sequence). In DNA, the CDR3 is TGTGCCAGCAGCTTAACCGGGATTTTCACCGGGGAGCTGTTTTTT. This codes for CASSLTGIFTGELFF.

This clone has only one observation. This sequence joins TRBV11-1 and TRBJ1-1; the D is unclear. Trimming left V 3 bases short and J 0 bases short, with 8 bases between. CDR1 and CDR2 from the germline V gene are SGHAT and FQDESV (reference sequence). This CDR3 region has 14 residues. The CDR3 DNA sequence: TGTGCCAGCAGCTTTGAGGAGATGAACACTGAAGCTTTCTTT. This gives the protein CASSFEEMNTEAFF.

This rearrangement joins TRBV7-9 to TRBJ2-3, with TRBD1 identical over 8 bases. V lost 4 bases, J lost 3 bases, and 6 bases stayed unmatched. Germline V gene sequence: CDR1 SEHNR, CDR2 FQNEAQ (reference sequence). CDR3 size: 15 residues. DNA of the CDR3: TGTGCCAGCAGCTCCGTAACAGGGGGGACAGATACGCAGTATTTT. Translated: CASSSVTGGTDTQYF.

V and J are TRBV6-1 and TRBJ2-5, with D tentatively TRBD2 (7 bases). Germline CDR1 reads MNHNS; CDR2 reads SASEGT. Trimming left V 7 bases short and J 5 bases short, with 17 bases between. The CDR3 is 14 amino acids. DNA of the CDR3: TGTGCCAGCACCGAGGGGGGGACTACGGAGACCCAGTACTTC. Amino acids: CASTEGGTTETQYF.

This clone was counted a few times. The chain links TRBV29-1 to TRBJ1-1, with D tentatively TRBD1 (6 bases). This CDR3 region has 14 residues. Germline CDR1 is SQVTM and CDR2 is ANQGSEA. V dropped 0 bases and J dropped 5 bases, with 13 bases sitting between them. The CDR3 region is CSVEDPARGTEAFF. CDR3 nucleotide sequence: TGCAGCGTTGAAGATCCCGCCAGGGGAACTGAAGCTTTCTTT.

V is TRBV10-3 and J is TRBJ2-5; 10 bases map to TRBD2. Germline V gene data show CDR1 as ENHRY and CDR2 as SYGVKD. The CDR3 sequence is 14 residues long. V lost 8 bases, J lost 1 base, and 4 bases stayed unmatched. In DNA, the CDR3 is TGTGCCATCGGGACTAGCGTAACCCAAGAGACCCAGTACTTC. Its protein is CAIGTSVTQETQYF.

The genes are TRBV29-1 and TRBJ1-5; 9 positions agree with TRBD1. Germline V gene data show CDR1 as SQVTM and CDR2 as ANQGSEA. V trimming: 5 bases; J trimming: 2 bases; junction bases outside the gene matches: 7. The CDR3 covers 15 residues. Here the CDR3 reads CSVILQGAGNQPQHF. CDR3 coding DNA: TGCAGCGTTATTTTACAGGGGGCAGGCAATCAGCCCCAGCATTTT.

J is TRBJ2-7 and V is TRBV7-6; 7 bases fit TRBD1. V was clipped by 1 base and J by 3 bases; unmatched bases: 9. The CDR3 covers 16 residues. Germline loops: CDR1 SGHVS, CDR2 FNYEAQ. CDR3 residues: CASSLDWAGGIYEQYF. CDR3 nucleotides: TGTGCCAGCAGCTTAGATTGGGCAGGGGGAATCTACGAGCAGTACTTC.

This chain uses TRBV5-1 with TRBJ2-1; D may correspond to TRBD1 or TRBD2 (5 bases each). The germline CDR1 and CDR2 sequences are SGHRS and YFSETQ. V lost 0 bases, J lost 3 bases, and 10 bases lay in between. The CDR3 consists of 15 residues. The CDR3 DNA reads as TGCGCCAGCAGCTTGGGTGGGACGTACTACAATGAGCAGTTCTTC. Its translation: CASSLGGTYYNEQFF.

V gene TRBV6-6 combines with J gene TRBJ1-6; the D is unclear. The length of the CDR3 is 11 residues. The ends were cut back, 6 bases at V and 10 bases at J, with 7 bases in the middle. The germline gives CDR1 MNHNY, CDR2 SVGAGI (reference sequence). The CDR3 DNA is TGTGCCAGCAGCTTTAGCTCACCCCTCCACTTT. Its protein is CASSFSSPLHF.

This clone has a handful of counts. This chain uses TRBV5-4 with TRBJ2-1; 8 bases are a match to TRBD1. J gave up 4 bases and V 4 bases, and 13 bases lay outside the gene matches. This CDR3 spans 17 amino acids. Germline CDR1 and CDR2: SGHNT and YYREEE (reference sequence). In nucleotides, the CDR3 is TGTGCCAGCAGCCCACCAGCGGCGCAGGGGGCTTACAATGAGCAGTTCTTC. Encoded protein: CASSPPAAQGAYNEQFF.

The chain couples TRBV4-2 to TRBJ1-6; D is possibly TRBD1 (5 bases). The CDR3 is 17 amino acids. CDR1 and CDR2 from the germline V gene are LGHNA and YNFKEQ. The ends were cut back, 0 bases at V and 9 bases at J, with 18 bases in the middle. Here the CDR3 reads CASSQDFVQGTGSPLHF. DNA of the CDR3: TGTGCCAGCAGCCAAGATTTCGTCCAGGGCACGGGTTCACCCCTCCACTTT.

This clone turned up a few times. In the same sample, other DNA sequences code for this CDR3. The V call is TRBV28, the J call TRBJ1-1; D is undetermined. The CDR3 covers 12 residues. The ends were cut back, 3 bases at V and 1 base at J, with 3 bases in the middle. Per the germline V gene, CDR1 is MDHEN and CDR2 is SYDVKM. DNA of the CDR3: TGTGCCAGCAGTTTGTCGAACACTGAAGCTTTCTTT. It specifies CASSLSNTEAFF.

V usage is TRBV9 and J usage is TRBJ1-1; D is uncertain. Germline V gives CDR1 SGDLS, CDR2 YYNGEE. This CDR3 has 13 amino acids. The V end lost 0 bases, the J end lost 5 bases, and 8 bases lay between the germline ends. CDR3 in amino acids: CASSVGPGTEAFF. CDR3 DNA: TGTGCCAGCAGCGTAGGTCCGGGGACTGAAGCTTTCTTT.

This clone was recorded a few times. The V gene is TRBV5-4, the J gene TRBJ1-6, with D hard to call. CDR3 size: 15 residues. Germline V gene data show CDR1 as SGHNT and CDR2 as YYREEE (reference sequence). Trimming cost V 3 bases and J 4 bases, with 11 bases left between them. The CDR3 sequence is CASSSADGYNSPLHF. Written as DNA, the CDR3 is TGTGCCAGCAGCTCGGCGGACGGGTATAATTCACCCCTCCACTTT.

In its sample, this clone was seen a few times. V is TRBV7-9 and J is TRBJ1-1; perhaps TRBD1 as D (5 bases). This CDR3 region has 14 residues. Germline V gives CDR1 SEHNR, CDR2 FQNEAQ (reference sequence). The V gene lost 3 bases and the J gene lost 4 bases, with 12 bases spanning the gap. The CDR3 sequence is CASSFAQGGTEAFF. In DNA, the CDR3 is TGTGCCAGCAGCTTTGCTCAGGGCGGCACTGAAGCTTTCTTT.